The 13 T cell receptor beta chains below were found in one sample sequenced in a study of shared clonotypes between healthy human individuals. Clones were read by immunoSEQ multiplex PCR, and TCRdb kept only the in-frame ones, dropping some. The table includes about 2 million clones, about 95% detected once. Naive CD8 cells lacked CD45RO and underwent positive selection for CCR7, leaving out terminally differentiated effector memory CD45RA+ cells. Sequencing was carried out using naive CD8+ T cells sorted from blood. The receptor set was obtained from a man aged 18 to 30 in good health.

V gene TRBV6-7 combines with J gene TRBJ1-4, with D perhaps TRBD1 (5 bases). TRBV6-7 is filed as an ORF, its function uncertain. With 9 bases removed from V and 6 bases from J, the gap between germline ends came to 14 bases. The CDR3 is 13 amino acids. The CDR3 nucleotides are TGTGCCAGGCGGGGCTCTTGGCATGAAAAACTGTTTTTT. This encodes CARRGSWHEKLFF.

The chain carries TRBV7-6 and TRBJ2-5; TRBD1 aligns across 7 bases. Germline values: CDR1 SGHVS, CDR2 FNYEAQ. The CDR3 is 13 amino acids. Trimming took 3 bases from V and 3 from J; bases not matched to a gene: 1. The CDR3 bases are TGTGCCAGCAGCTTTGGACAGGAAGAGACCCAGTACTTC. It codes for CASSFGQEETQYF.

V is TRBV9 and J is TRBJ2-3; 10 nucleotides align to TRBD2. This CDR3 has 20 amino acids. Per the germline V gene, CDR1 is SGDLS and CDR2 is YYNGEE. Trimming removed 0 bases from V and 4 bases from J; junction bases left unmatched: 17. CDR3 loop: CASSVEGNSPSGSPSDTQYF. The CDR3 coding sequence is TGTGCCAGCAGCGTAGAGGGGAACTCTCCTAGCGGGAGTCCCTCAGATACGCAGTATTTT.

Worth noting for this clone: The sample has other DNA sequences that encode this CDR3 too. Here the CDR3 reads CASSFPGETQYF. DNA of the CDR3: TGTGCCAGCAGTTTCCCAGGAGAGACCCAGTACTTC. The chain employs TRBV27 and TRBJ2-5; D unresolved. Germline V gene lookup returns CDR1 MNHEY and CDR2 SMNVEV (reference sequence). CDR3 length equals 12 residues. Trimming removed 3 bases from V and 4 bases from J, with 6 bases in between.

This rearrangement joins TRBV19 to TRBJ2-1; a weak D match, TRBD2 (6 bases). The CDR3 has 15 amino acids. Germline CDR1 and CDR2: LNHDA and SQIVND (reference sequence). Trimming removed 5 bases from V and 7 bases from J, with 18 bases in between. CDR3 region: CASSPAGYTLNEQFF. The DNA of the CDR3 is TGTGCCAGTAGTCCTGCGGGATATACGTTGAATGAGCAGTTCTTC.

This chain links TRBV6-5 with TRBJ2-3; D is perhaps TRBD2 (5 bases). This CDR3 contains 15 residues. The V end lost 2 bases, the J end lost 5 bases, and 14 bases lay between the germline ends. Germline CDR1 MNHEY, CDR2 SVGAGI. In DNA form, the CDR3 reads TGTGCCAGCAGTTACCTCCCCGTTGGGAGAGATACGCAGTATTTT. Amino acids: CASSYLPVGRDTQYF.

CDR3 sequence (DNA): TGTGCCAGCAGAACCCGGACAGGTCGGCACTATGGCTACACCTTC. It translates to CASRTRTGRHYGYTF. J is TRBJ1-2 and V is TRBV5-6; 7 bases fit TRBD1. The CDR3 has 15 residues. From germline, CDR1 is SGHDT and CDR2 YYEEEE. Trimming took 5 bases from V and 3 from J; bases not matched to a gene: 10. Filled out from reference TRBV5-6 and TRBJ1-2, the complete variable domain reads DAGVTQSPTHLIKTRGQQVTLRCSPKSGHDTVSWYQQALGQGPQFIFQYYEEEERQRGNFPDRFSGHQFPNYSSELNVNALLLGDSALYLCASRTRTGRHYGYTFGSGTRLTVV.

Notes on this clone: The junction differs from germline at one of its ends, possibly a read error. The chain is built from TRBV28 and TRBJ2-2; no reliable D call. Per the germline V gene, CDR1 is MDHEN and CDR2 is SYDVKM. The CDR3 runs 12 residues. CDR3 nucleotide sequence: TGTGCCAGCAGTTCGAAAACCGGGGAGCTGTTTTTT. This sequence encodes CASSSKTGELFF.

V gene TRBV7-9 combines with J gene TRBJ1-4, with 9 bases matching TRBD1. The V segment lost 0 bases and the J segment 8 bases; nucleotides outside the gene matches: 4. Germline lookup yields CDR1 SEHNR and CDR2 FQNEAQ (reference sequence). This CDR3 has 15 residues. DNA of the CDR3: TGTGCCAGCAGCTTAGCGGACAGGGGAAACGAAAAACTGTTTTTT. Translating gives CASSLADRGNEKLFF.

V gene TRBV9 combines with J gene TRBJ1-2, with TRBD1 as a possible D gene (5 bases). Germline CDR1 SGDLS, CDR2 YYNGEE. V was pared by 3 bases and J by 4 bases, with 13 bases between. The CDR3 totals 14 residues. CDR3 residues: CASSASRGTYGYTF. CDR3 nucleotide sequence: TGTGCCAGCAGCGCGAGCAGAGGGACCTATGGCTACACCTTC.

The chain joins TRBV27 to TRBJ1-6; 8 bases agree with TRBD1. This CDR3 has 16 amino acids. V shed 0 bases, J shed 9 bases, and the junction held 7 bases outside the gene matches. Germline V gene data show CDR1 as MNHEY and CDR2 as SMNVEV (reference sequence). The CDR3 sequence: CASSLSPGTGASPLHF. In nucleotides, the CDR3 is TGTGCCAGCAGTTTATCTCCCGGGACAGGTGCTTCACCCCTCCACTTT.

The chain uses TRBV4-3 and TRBJ2-7; either TRBD1 or TRBD2 may fit D (5 bases each). Germline CDR1 LGHNA, CDR2 YSLEER. This CDR3 is 16 amino acids long. Trimming shortened V by 2 bases and J by 0 bases, and 14 bases separated the two germline ends. This CDR3 reads CASSQIGDLGSYEQYF. The CDR3 DNA is TGCGCCAGCAGCCAAATCGGGGACCTCGGCTCCTACGAGCAGTACTTC.

The V and J genes are TRBV28 and TRBJ2-7, with D unresolved. This CDR3 has 13 residues. Germline V gene sequence: CDR1 MDHEN, CDR2 SYDVKM. The ends were cut back, 5 bases at V and 0 bases at J, with 8 bases in the middle. Here the CDR3 reads CASSPTLSYEQYF. As DNA, the CDR3 is TGTGCCAGCAGTCCGACACTCTCCTACGAGCAGTACTTC. The variable domain in full, with the rest retrieved from reference TRBV28 and TRBJ2-7, is DVKVTQSSRYLVKRTGEKVFLECVQDMDHENMFWYRQDPGLGLRLIYFSYDVKMKEKGDIPEGYSVSREKKERFSLILESASTNQTSMYLCASSPTLSYEQYFGPGTRLTVT.